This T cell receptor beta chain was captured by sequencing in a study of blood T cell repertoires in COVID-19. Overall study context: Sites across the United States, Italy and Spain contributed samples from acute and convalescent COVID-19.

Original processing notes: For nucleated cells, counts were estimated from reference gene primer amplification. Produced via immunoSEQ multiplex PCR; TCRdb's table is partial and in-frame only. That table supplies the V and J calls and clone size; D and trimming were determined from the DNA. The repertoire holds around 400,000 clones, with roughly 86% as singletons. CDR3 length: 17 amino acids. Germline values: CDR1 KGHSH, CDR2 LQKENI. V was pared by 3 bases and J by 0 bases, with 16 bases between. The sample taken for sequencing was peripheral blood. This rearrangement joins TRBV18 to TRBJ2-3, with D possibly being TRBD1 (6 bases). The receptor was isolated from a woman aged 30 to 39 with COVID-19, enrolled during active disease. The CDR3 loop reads CASSPLPRGTSTDTQYF. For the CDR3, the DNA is TGTGCCAGCTCACCCCTCCCCAGGGGCACCAGCACAGATACGCAGTATTTT.